This T cell receptor (beta chain) was sequenced during a study of T cells in Graves' hyperthyroidism and ophthalmopathy. A word on this clonotype: Its antigen remains unknown.

TCR beta CDR3 regions were amplified from RNA transcripts. A first-round RT-PCR of the TCR CDR3 used the HTBI primer set. TCRdb called the multiplex PCR reads again in MiXCR, with one record for every CDR3 protein. The table has roughly 550,000 distinct CDR3 sequences, 15% to 20% seen once. The CDR3 runs to 15 residues. With 4 bases clipped from V and 4 bases from J, the junction kept 10 bases outside the gene matches. CDR1 and CDR2 from the germline V gene are SGHRS and YFSETQ. Patients were excluded for uncontrolled infection, other autoimmune disease, pregnancy or lactation. Regarding the study as a whole: It was a median roughly six months before onset that the model predicted ophthalmopathy. Among clonotypes expanded in thyroid above 0.001, most were also found in blood.

The sequenced sample consisted of blood. The chain is built from TRBV5-1 and TRBJ2-7, with 8 bases identical to TRBD1. The receptor was isolated from a woman younger than 45 with Graves' ophthalmopathy. The CDR3 DNA sequence: TGCGCCAGCAGCCTGGTGGGACAGGAAAAATACGAGCAGTACTTC. It codes for CASSLVGQEKYEQYF.